This entry features one T cell receptor beta chain sequence. Trimming removed 5 bases from V and 4 bases from J, with 8 bases in between. The CDR3 spans 12 residues. From germline, CDR1 is SGHRS and CDR2 YFSETQ. Each TCR cDNA molecule carried a unique molecular identifier. MiXCR was run by TCRdb on the 5' RACE reads, yielding one entry per CDR3 protein. The data show roughly 110,000 distinct CDR3 sequences, 11% seen once. The entry originates in a study of spatial heterogeneity in lung cancer. Time point noted: blood at routine non-recurrence follow-up after resection. Whole RNA was taken from tumor, nontumor lung or frozen PBMC; it was then sequenced unsorted.

The chain has TRBV5-1 and TRBJ2-3; D gene unclear. The TCR originated in a female donor with early-stage non-small cell lung cancer. This material consisted of PBMCs, taken at follow-up. The CDR3 coding sequence is TGCGCCAGCAGGATTAACGCAGATACGCAGTATTTT. It is translated as CASRINADTQYF.